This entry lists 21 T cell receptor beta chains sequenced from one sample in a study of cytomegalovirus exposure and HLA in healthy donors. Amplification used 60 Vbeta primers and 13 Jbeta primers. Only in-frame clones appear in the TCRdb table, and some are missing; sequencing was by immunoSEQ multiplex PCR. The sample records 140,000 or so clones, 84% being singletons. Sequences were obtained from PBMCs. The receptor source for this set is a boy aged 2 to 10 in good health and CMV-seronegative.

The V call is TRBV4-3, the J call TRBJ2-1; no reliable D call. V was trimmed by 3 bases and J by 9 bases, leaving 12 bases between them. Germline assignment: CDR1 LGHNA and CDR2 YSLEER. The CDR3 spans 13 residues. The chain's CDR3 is CASSHRSDSEQFF. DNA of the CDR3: TGCGCCAGCAGCCATCGGAGCGATAGTGAGCAGTTCTTC.

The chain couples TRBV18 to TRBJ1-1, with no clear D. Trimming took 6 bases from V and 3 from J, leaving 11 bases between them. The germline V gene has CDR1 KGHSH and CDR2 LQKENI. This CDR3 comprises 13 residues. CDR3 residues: CASSIGADTEAFF. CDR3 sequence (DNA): TGTGCCAGCTCGATTGGCGCGGACACTGAAGCTTTCTTT.

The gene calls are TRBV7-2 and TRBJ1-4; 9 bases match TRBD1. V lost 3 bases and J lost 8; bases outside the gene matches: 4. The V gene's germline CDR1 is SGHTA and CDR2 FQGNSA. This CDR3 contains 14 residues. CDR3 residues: CASSLGQGGEKLFF. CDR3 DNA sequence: TGTGCCAGCAGCTTGGGACAGGGAGGAGAAAAACTGTTTTTT.

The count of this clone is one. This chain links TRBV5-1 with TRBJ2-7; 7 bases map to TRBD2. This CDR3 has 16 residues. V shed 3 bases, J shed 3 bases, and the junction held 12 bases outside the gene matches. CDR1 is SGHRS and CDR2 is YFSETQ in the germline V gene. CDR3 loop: CASSSGRALNRYEQYF. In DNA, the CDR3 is TGCGCCAGCAGCTCGGGGAGGGCGCTAAACCGCTACGAGCAGTACTTC.

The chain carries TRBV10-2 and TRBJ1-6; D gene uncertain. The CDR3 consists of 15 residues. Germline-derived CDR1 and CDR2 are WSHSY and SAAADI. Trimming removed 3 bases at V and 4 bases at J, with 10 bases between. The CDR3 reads CASSESRAYNSPLHF. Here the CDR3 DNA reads TGCGCCAGCAGTGAATCGAGGGCATATAATTCACCCCTCCACTTT.

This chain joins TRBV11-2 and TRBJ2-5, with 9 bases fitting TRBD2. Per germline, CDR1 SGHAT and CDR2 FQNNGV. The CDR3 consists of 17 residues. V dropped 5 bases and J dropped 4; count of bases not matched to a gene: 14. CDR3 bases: TGTGCCAGCAGCACGGGGGCGGCTAGCGGGAAGGTAGAGACCCAGTACTTC. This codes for CASSTGAASGKVETQYF.

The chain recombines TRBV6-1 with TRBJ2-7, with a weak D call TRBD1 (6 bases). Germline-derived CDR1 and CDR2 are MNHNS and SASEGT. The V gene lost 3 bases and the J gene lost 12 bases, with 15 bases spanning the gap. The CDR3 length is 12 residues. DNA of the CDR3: TGTGCCAGCAGTGAGGGGGCTAGTTCGCCGTACTTC. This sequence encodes CASSEGASSPYF.

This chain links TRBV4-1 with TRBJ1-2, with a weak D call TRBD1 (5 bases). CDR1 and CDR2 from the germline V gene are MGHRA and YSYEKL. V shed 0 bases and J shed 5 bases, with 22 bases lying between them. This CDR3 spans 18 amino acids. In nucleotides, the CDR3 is TGCGCCAGCAGCCAAGACCTTCTGGGGGGACGAGGCATGTATGGCTACACCTTC. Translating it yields CASSQDLLGGRGMYGYTF.

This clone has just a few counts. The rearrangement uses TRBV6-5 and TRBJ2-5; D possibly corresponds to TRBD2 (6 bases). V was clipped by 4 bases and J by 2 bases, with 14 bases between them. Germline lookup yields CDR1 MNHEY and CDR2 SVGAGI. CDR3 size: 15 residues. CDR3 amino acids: CASSWGGGWQETQYF. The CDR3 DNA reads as TGTGCCAGCAGTTGGGGTGGGGGGTGGCAAGAGACCCAGTACTTC.

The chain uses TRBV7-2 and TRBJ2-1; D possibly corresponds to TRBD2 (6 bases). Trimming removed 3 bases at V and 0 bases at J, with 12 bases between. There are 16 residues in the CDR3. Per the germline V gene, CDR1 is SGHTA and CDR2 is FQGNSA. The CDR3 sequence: CASSFRGKSSYNEQFF. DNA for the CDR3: TGTGCCAGCAGCTTTCGGGGGAAAAGCTCCTACAATGAGCAGTTCTTC. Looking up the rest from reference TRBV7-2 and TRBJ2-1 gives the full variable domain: GAGVSQSPSNKVTEKGKDVELRCDPISGHTALYWYRQSLGQGLEFLIYFQGNSAPDKSGLPSDRFSAERTGGSVSTLTIQRTQQEDSAVYLCASSFRGKSSYNEQFFGPGTRLTVL.

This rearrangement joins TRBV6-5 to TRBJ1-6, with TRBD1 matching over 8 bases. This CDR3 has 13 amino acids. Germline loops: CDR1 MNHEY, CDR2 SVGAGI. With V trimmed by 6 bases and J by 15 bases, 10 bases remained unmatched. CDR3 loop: CASSGQGFFGLHF. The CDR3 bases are TGTGCCAGCAGCGGACAGGGCTTTTTCGGCCTCCACTTT.

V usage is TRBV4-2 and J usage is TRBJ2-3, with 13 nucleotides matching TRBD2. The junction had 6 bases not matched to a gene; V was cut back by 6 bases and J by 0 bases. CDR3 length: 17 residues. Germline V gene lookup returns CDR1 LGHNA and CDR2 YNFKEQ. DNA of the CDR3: TGTGCCAGCAGGCGGGGGACTAGCGGGACTAGCACAGATACGCAGTATTTT. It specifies CASRRGTSGTSTDTQYF.

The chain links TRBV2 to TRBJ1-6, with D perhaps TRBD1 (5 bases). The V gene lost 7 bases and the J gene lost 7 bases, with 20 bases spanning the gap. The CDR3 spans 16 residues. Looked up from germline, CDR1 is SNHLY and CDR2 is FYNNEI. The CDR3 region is CASTPWVFGGNSPLHF. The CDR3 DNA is TGTGCCAGCACCCCTTGGGTTTTTGGGGGGAATTCACCCCTCCACTTT.

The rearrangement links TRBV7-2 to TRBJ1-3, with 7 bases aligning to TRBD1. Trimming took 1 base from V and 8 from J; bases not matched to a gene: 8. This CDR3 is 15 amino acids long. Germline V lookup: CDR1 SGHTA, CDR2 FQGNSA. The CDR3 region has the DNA TGTGCCAGCAGCTTAGTTACAGGGGCACTGGACACCATATATTTT. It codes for CASSLVTGALDTIYF.

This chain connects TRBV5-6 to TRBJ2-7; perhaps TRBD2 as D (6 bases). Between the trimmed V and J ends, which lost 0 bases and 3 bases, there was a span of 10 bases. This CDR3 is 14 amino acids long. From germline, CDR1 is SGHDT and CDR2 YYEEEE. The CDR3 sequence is CASSLGGDFYEQYF. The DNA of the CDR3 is TGTGCCAGCAGCTTGGGGGGGGACTTCTACGAGCAGTACTTC.

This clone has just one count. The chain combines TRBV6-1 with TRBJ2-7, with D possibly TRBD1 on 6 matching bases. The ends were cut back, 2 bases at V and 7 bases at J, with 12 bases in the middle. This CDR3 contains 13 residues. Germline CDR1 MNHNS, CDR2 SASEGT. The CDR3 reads CASSELQGWEQYF. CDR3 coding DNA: TGTGCCAGCAGTGAATTACAGGGATGGGAGCAGTACTTC.

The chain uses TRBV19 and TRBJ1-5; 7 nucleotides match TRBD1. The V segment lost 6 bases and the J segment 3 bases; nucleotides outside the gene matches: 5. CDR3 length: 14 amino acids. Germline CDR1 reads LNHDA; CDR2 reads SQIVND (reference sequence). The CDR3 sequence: CASRPGQNNQPQHF. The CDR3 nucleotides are TGTGCCAGTAGACCGGGACAGAACAATCAGCCCCAGCATTTT. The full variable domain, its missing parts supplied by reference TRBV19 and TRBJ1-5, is DGGITQSPKYLFRKEGQNVTLSCEQNLNHDAMYWYRQDPGQGLRLIYYSQIVNDFQKGDIAEGYSVSREKKESFPLTVTSAQKNPTAFYLCASRPGQNNQPQHFGDGTRLSIL.

CDR3 residues: CASSSTSGSLREQYF. In DNA form, the CDR3 reads TGTGCCAGCAGTTCGACTAGCGGGAGTCTAAGGGAGCAGTACTTC. The rearrangement joins TRBV27 to TRBJ2-7; TRBD2 matches at 12 bases. CDR3 length equals 15 residues. Germline CDR1 is MNHEY and CDR2 is SMNVEV (reference sequence). Trimming cost V 4 bases and J 7 bases; bases outside gene matches: 8.

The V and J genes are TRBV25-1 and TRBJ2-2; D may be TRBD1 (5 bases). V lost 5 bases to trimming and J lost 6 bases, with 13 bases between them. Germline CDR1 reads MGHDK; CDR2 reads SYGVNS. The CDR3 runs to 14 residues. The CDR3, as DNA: TGTGCCAGCAGTCAAGGGGCGATTTCCGGGGAGCTGTTTTTT. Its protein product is CASSQGAISGELFF.

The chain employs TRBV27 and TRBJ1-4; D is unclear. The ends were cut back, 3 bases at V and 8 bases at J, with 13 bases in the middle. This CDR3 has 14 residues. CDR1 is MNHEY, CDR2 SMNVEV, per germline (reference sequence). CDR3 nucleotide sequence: TGTGCCAGCAGTTTTCGGGGAGGGCGAGAAAAACTGTTTTTT. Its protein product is CASSFRGGREKLFF.

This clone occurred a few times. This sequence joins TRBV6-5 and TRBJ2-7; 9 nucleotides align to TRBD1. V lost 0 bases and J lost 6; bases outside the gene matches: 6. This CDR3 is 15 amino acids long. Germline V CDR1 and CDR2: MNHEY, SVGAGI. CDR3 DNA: TGTGCCAGCAGTTACTCAGGGACAGGGACCCTCGAGCAGTACTTC. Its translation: CASSYSGTGTLEQYF.